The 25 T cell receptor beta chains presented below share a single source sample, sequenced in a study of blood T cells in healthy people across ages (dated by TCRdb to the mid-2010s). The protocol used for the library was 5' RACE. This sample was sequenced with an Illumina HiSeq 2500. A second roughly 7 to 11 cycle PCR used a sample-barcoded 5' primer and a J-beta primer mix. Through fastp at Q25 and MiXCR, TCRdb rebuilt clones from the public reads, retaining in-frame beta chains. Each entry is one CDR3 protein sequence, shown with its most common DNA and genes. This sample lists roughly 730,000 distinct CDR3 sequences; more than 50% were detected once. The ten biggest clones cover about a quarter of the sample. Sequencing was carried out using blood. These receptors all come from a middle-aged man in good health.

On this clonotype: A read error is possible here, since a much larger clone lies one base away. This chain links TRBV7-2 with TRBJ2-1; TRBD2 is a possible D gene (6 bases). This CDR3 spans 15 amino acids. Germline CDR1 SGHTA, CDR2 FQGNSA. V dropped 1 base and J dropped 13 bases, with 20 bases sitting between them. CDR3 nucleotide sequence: TGTGCCAGCAGCTTAGGCCAGGACTATCAAGAGACCCAGTTCTTC. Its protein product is CASSLGQDYQETQFF.

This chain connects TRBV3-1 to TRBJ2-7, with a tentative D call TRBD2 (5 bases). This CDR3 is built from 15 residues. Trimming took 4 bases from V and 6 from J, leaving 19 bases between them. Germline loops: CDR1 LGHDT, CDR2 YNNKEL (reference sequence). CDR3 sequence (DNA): TGTGCCAGCAGCCTTCCCGTCGGGGTAGGACGCGAGCAGTACTTC. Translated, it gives CASSLPVGVGREQYF.

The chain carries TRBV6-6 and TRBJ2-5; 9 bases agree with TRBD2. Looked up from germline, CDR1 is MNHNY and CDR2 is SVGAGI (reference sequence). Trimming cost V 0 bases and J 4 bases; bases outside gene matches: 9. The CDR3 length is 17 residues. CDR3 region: CASSYSAGGGAGETQYF. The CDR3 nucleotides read TGTGCCAGCAGTTACTCTGCAGGCGGGGGGGCCGGAGAGACCCAGTACTTC.

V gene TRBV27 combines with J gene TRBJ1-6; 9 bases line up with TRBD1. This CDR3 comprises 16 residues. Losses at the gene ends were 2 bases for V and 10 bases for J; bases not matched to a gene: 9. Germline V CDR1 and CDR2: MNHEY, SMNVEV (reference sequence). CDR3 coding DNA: TGTGCCAGCAGTTTACCCGGACAGGGGTTTCAGTCACCCCTCCACTTT. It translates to CASSLPGQGFQSPLHF.

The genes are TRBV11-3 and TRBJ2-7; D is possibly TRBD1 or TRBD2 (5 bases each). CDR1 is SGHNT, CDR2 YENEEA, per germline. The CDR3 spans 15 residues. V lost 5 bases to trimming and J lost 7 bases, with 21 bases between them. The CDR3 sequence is CASSPLRDGKNEQYF. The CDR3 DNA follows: TGTGCCAGCAGCCCTCTACGGGACGGTAAAAATGAGCAGTACTTC.

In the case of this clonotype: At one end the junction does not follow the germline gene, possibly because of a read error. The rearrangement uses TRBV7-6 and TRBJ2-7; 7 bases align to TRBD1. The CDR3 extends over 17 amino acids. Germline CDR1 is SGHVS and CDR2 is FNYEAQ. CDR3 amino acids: CASSLGQGVSRTAEQYF. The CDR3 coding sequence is TGTGCCAGCAGCTTAGGACAGGGTGTTTCTAGAACTGCCGAGCAGTACTTT.

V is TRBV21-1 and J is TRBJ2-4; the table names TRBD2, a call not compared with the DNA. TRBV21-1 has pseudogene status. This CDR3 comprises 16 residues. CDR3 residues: CASSKVSSGSLDIQYF. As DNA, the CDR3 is TGTGCCAGCAGCAAAGTCTCGAGCGGGAGTTTAGACATTCAGTACTTC.

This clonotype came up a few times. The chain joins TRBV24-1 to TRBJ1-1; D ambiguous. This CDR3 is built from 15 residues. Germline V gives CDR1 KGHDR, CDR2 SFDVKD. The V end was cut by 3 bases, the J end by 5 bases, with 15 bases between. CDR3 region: CATSDRDGRSTEAFF. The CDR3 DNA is TGTGCCACCAGTGATCGCGACGGGCGGAGTACTGAAGCTTTCTTT.

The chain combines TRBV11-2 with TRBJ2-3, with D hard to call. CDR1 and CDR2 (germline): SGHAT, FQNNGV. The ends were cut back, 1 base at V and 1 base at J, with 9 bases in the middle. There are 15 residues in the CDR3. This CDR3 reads CASSLVVGRTDTQYF. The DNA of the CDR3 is TGTGCCAGCAGCTTAGTTGTAGGGCGCACAGATACGCAGTATTTT.

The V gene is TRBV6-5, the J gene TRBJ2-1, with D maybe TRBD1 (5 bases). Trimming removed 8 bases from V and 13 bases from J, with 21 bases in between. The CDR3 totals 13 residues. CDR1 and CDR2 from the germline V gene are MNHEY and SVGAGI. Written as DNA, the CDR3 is TGTGCCAGCGGTCACAAAGGGGAAACACTACAGTTCTTC. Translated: CASGHKGETLQFF.

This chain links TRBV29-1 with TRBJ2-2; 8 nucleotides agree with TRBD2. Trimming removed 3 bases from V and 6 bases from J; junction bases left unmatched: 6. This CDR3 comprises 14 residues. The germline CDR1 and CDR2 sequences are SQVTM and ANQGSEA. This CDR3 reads CSVDRAGVAGELFF. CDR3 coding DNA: TGCAGCGTTGATCGAGCGGGGGTGGCCGGGGAGCTGTTTTTT.

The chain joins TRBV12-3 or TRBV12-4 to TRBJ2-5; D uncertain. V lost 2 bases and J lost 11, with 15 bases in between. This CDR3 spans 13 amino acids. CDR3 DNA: TGTGCCAGCAGTTTACGGCAGTCGAATGAGCAGTACTTC. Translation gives CASSLRQSNEQYF.

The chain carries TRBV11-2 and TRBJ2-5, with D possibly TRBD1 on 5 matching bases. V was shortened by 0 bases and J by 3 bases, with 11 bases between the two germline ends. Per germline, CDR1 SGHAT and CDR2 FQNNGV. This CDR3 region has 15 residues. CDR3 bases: TGTGCCAGCAGCTTAGAGCCCAGGGTCGAAGAGACCCAGTACTTC. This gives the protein CASSLEPRVEETQYF.

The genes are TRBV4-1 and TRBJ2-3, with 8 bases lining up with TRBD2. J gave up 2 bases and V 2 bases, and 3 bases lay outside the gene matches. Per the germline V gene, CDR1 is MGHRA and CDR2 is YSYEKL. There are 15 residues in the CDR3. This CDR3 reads CASSQSGSLTDTQYF. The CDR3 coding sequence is TGCGCCAGCAGCCAAAGCGGGAGCCTCACAGATACGCAGTATTTT.

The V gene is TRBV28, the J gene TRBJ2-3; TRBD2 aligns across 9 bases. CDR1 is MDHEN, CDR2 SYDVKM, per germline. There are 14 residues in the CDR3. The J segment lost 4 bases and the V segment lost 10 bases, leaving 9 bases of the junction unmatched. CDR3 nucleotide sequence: TGTGCCATCAATAGCGGGAGTCAGGCAGATACGCAGTATTTT. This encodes CAINSGSQADTQYF.

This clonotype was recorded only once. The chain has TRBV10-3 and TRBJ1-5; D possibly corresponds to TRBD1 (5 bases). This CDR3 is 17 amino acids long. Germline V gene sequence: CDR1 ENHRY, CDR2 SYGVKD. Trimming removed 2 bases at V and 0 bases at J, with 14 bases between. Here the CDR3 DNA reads TGTGCCATCAGTGAGCGTGGGAGGGGCGATAGCAATCAGCCCCAGCATTTT. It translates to CAISERGRGDSNQPQHF.

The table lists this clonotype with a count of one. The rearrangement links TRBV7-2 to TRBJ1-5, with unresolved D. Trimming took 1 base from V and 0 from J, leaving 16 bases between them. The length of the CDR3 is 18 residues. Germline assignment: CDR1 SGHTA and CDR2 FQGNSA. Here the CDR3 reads CASSLGGGGYYSNQPQHF. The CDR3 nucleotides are TGTGCCAGCAGCTTAGGGGGTGGAGGGTACTATAGCAATCAGCCCCAGCATTTT. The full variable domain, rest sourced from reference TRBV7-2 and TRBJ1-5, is GAGVSQSPSNKVTEKGKDVELRCDPISGHTALYWYRQSLGQGLEFLIYFQGNSAPDKSGLPSDRFSAERTGGSVSTLTIQRTQQEDSAVYLCASSLGGGGYYSNQPQHFGDGTRLSIL.

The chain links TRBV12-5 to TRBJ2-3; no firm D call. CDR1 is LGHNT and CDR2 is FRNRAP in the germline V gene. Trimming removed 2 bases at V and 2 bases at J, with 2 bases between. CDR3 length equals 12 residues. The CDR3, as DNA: TGTGCTAGTGGTTTGAACACAGATACGCAGTATTTT. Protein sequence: CASGLNTDTQYF.

The CDR3 nucleotides are TGTGCCAGCAGCTTAGATGGGGGCGCGTCTCGGTCACCCCTCCACTTT. It translates to CASSLDGGASRSPLHF. This chain joins TRBV13 and TRBJ1-6, with D possibly matching TRBD1 (6 bases). Germline-derived CDR1 and CDR2 are PRHDT and FYEKMQ (reference sequence). The length of the CDR3 is 16 residues. Between the trimmed V and J ends, which lost 1 base and 10 bases, there was a span of 17 bases.

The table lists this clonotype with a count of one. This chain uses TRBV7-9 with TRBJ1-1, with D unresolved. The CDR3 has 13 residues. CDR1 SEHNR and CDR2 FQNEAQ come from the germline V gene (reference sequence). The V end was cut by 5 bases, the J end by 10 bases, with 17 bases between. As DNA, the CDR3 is TGTGCCAGCAGCCTAACGAAGGGCGAGGGAGCTTTCTTT. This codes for CASSLTKGEGAFF.

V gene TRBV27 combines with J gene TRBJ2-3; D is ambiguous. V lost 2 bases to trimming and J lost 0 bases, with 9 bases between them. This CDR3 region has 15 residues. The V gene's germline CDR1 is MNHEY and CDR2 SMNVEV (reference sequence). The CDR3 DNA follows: TGTGCCAGCAGTTTAACTTGGGCGAGCACAGATACGCAGTATTTT. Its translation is CASSLTWASTDTQYF.

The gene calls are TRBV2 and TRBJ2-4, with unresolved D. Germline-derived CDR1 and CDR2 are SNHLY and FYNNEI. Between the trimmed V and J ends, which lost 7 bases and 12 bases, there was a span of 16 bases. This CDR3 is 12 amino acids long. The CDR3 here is CASTDPGTAQYF. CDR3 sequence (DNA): TGTGCCAGCACCGATCCGGGTACGGCTCAGTACTTC.

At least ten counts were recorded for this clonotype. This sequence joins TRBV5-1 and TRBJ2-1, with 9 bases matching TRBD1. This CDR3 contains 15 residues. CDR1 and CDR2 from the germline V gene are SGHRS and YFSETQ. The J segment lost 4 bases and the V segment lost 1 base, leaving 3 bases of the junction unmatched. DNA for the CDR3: TGCGCCAGCAGCTTGAGCGGGACAGGGTACAATGAGCAGTTCTTC. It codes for CASSLSGTGYNEQFF. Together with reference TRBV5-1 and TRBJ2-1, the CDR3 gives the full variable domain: KAGVTQTPRYLIKTRGQQVTLSCSPISGHRSVSWYQQTPGQGLQFLFEYFSETQRNKGNFPGRFSGRQFSNSRSEMNVSTLELGDSALYLCASSLSGTGYNEQFFGPGTRLTVL.

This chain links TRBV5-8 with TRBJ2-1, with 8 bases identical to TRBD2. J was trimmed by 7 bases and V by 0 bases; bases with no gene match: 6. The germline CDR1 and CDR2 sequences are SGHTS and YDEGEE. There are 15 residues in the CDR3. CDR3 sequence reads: CASSLGLAIRNEQFF. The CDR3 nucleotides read TGTGCCAGCAGCTTGGGACTAGCGATTCGAAATGAGCAGTTCTTC.

As DNA, the CDR3 is TGCAGCGTTGAAAGACTTCGAACAGGGCGGGGAGATGAGCAGTTCTTC. It yields the protein CSVERLRTGRGDEQFF. The V gene is TRBV29-1, the J gene TRBJ2-1; D might be TRBD1 or TRBD2, each matching 6 bases. The CDR3 loop spans 16 amino acids. V was shortened by 2 bases and J by 8 bases, with 22 bases between the two germline ends. Looked up from germline, CDR1 is SQVTM and CDR2 is ANQGSEA.